The present TCR beta chain was sequenced within a study of blood T cell repertoires in COVID-19. Across the study: Donors in the United States, Italy and Spain gave samples during acute or convalescent COVID-19.

Authors' analysis steps: For nucleated cells, counts were estimated from reference gene primer amplification. Here immunoSEQ multiplex PCR was the method, and the copy in TCRdb shows in-frame clones only, minus some. The V and J calls and clone size come from that table; D and trimming were worked out from the DNA. Among around 150,000 clones listed, about 89% were seen once. The ends lost 4 bases at V and 2 bases at J; junction bases unmatched: 16. Germline V gene sequence: CDR1 SGHDT, CDR2 YYEEEE. The CDR3 has 19 residues. This clonotype was obtained from a man over 45 with active COVID-19. Material for sequencing was peripheral blood. This chain links TRBV5-6 with TRBJ2-5; 11 positions match TRBD2. CDR3 coding DNA: TGTGCCAGCAGCGCCACGCGGATTAGCGGGGGGGCCTGGCAAGAGACCCAGTACTTC. The encoded protein is CASSATRISGGAWQETQYF.